The source of this T cell receptor (beta chain) is a study of cytomegalovirus exposure and HLA in healthy donors. Study-wide results and caveats: In a later analysis, productive TCRs from donors in an Asian-associated ancestry cluster reportedly carried fewer N-insertions than the cohort mean. Rarity marked most TCR sequences, yet some public TCRs occurred in many donors.

The V gene lost 3 bases and the J gene lost 0 bases, with 12 bases spanning the gap. CDR3 size: 16 residues. Germline V gene lookup returns CDR1 LNHDA and CDR2 SQIVND (reference sequence). Use of 60 Vbeta and 13 Jbeta primers characterized the PCR. Methods used by the authors: Counted up in a later analysis, unique TCR beta chains came to about 83 million, with around 10 million shared. TCRdb's copy holds only in-frame clones and misses some; the assay was immunoSEQ multiplex PCR. V, J and clone size derive from that table, while D and trimming were established from the DNA sequence. The top ten clones hold 4% to 5.5% of a sample with some 120,000 clones, just under 75% of them seen once. Notes on this clone: Its antigen is undetermined.

Sequencing was done on a sample of PBMCs. The receptor was derived from a man in his sixties in good health and CMV-seropositive. This chain links TRBV19 with TRBJ1-5; D is possibly TRBD1 (6 bases). The CDR3: CASSIRTVSSNQPQHF. The CDR3 DNA sequence: TGTGCCAGTAGTATCCGGACAGTTAGTAGCAATCAGCCCCAGCATTTT.